This entry is about one T cell receptor beta chain. The source of the sample is a study of somatic mutations in cytotoxic T cells in rheumatoid arthritis. Study-level background: There were some V beta antibody-stained T-cell populations flow-sorted at nearly 100% purity, and these included V beta1+ cells sequenced for TCRB.

The repertoire was sequenced with immunoSEQ multiplex PCR; TCRdb's copy has only in-frame clones and lacks some. Seen here are 15,000 to 20,000 clones, over 75% observed once, and the top ten hold about 11%. The germline V gene encodes CDR1 SNHLY and CDR2 FYNNEI. Trimming cost V 3 bases and J 2 bases, with 8 bases left between them. The CDR3 totals 14 residues. The sequenced sample was CD8+ T cells sorted from blood. The chain combines TRBV2 with TRBJ1-5; TRBD1 might be the D (5 bases). The receptor comes from a woman aged 50 to 60 in good health. DNA for the CDR3: TGTGCCAGCAGTGAGGGACGGGGCAATCAGCCCCAGCATTTT. It translates to CASSEGRGNQPQHF.